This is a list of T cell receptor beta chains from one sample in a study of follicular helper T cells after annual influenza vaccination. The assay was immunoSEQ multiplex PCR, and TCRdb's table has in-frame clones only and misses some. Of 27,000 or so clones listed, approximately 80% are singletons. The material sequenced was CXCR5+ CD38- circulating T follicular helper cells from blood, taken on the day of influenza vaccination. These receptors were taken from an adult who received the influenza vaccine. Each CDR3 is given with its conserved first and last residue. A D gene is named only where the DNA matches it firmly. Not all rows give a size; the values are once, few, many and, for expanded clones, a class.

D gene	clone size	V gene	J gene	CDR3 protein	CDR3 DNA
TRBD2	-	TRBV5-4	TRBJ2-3	CASSTVRTSGTDTQYF	TGTGCCAGCAGCACCGTCAGGACTAGCGGCACAGATACGCAGTATTTT
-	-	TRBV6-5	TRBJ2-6	CATRRDRANVLTF	TGTGCCACACGCCGGGACAGGGCCAACGTCCTGACTTTC
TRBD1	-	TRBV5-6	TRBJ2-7	CASSLQGAGAYEQYF	TGTGCCAGCAGCTTACAGGGGGCAGGAGCCTACGAGCAGTACTTC
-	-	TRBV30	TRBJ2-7	CAWRVGVNSYEQYF	TGTGCCTGGAGGGTTGGAGTCAATTCCTACGAGCAGTACTTC
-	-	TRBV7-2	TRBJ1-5	CASSLVGGRQPQHF	TGTGCCAGCAGCTTAGTGGGGGGAAGGCAGCCCCAGCATTTT
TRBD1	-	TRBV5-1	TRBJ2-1	CASSSLTGVSYNEQFF	TGCGCCAGCAGTTCCCTAACAGGGGTGTCCTACAATGAGCAGTTCTTC
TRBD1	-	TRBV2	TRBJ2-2	CASSGWDRDTGELFF	TGTGCCAGCAGTGGCTGGGACAGAGACACCGGGGAGCTGTTTTTT
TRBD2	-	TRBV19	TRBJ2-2	CASSMSGANTGELFF	TGTGCCAGTAGTATGAGCGGGGCGAACACCGGGGAGCTGTTTTTT
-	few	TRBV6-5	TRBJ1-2	CASSYRPPTHGYTF	TGTGCCAGCAGTTATAGACCTCCGACACATGGCTACACCTTC
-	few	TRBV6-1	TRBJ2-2	CASRARGLNTGELFF	TGTGCCAGCAGAGCCAGGGGTCTGAACACCGGGGAGCTGTTTTTT
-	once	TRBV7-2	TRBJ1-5	CASSLWGRGQPQHF	TGTGCCAGCAGCTTATGGGGGCGAGGCCAGCCCCAGCATTTT
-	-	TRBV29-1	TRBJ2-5	CSVALSQETQYF	TGCAGCGTTGCACTGAGTCAAGAGACCCAGTACTTC
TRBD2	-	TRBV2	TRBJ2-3	CARGGRRAGENTDTQYF	TGTGCCAGGGGGGGGAGGCGAGCGGGGGAGAACACAGATACGCAGTATTTT
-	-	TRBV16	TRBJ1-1	CASSQSRAADSAFF	TGTGCCAGCAGCCAATCGAGGGCGGCAGACTCGGCTTTCTTT
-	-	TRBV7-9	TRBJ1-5	CASSMTGVSYQPQHF	TGTGCCAGCAGCATGACCGGGGTGAGCTATCAGCCCCAGCATTTT
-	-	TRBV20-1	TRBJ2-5	CSANLQETQYF	TGCAGTGCTAACCTACAAGAGACCCAGTACTTC
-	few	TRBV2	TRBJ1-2	CASTQGPGQNYGYTF	TGTGCCAGCACCCAGGGCCCCGGACAGAACTATGGCTACACCTTC
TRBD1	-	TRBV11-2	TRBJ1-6	CASSKRTGGANSPLHF	TGTGCCAGCAGCAAGAGGACAGGGGGGGCCAATTCACCCCTCCACTTT
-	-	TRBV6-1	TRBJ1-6	CASRRDNSGSPLHF	TGTGCCAGCAGACGGGACAATAGTGGTTCACCCCTCCACTTT
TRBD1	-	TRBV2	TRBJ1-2	CASSRDRVIYGYTF	TGTGCCAGCAGTCGGGACAGGGTGATCTATGGCTACACCTTC
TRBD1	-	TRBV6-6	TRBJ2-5	CASSLQGVQETQYF	TGTGCCAGCAGCCTACAGGGGGTCCAAGAGACCCAGTACTTC
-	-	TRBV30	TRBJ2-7	CAWSRGSWQYEQYF	TGTGCCTGGAGCCGAGGGAGTTGGCAGTACGAGCAGTACTTC
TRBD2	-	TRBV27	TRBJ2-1	CASSLFGSGRGDEQFF	TGTGCCAGCAGTTTATTTGGTAGCGGGAGGGGGGATGAGCAGTTCTTC
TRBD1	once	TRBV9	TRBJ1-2	CASSPGTGNYGYTF	TGTGCCAGCAGCCCAGGGACAGGGAACTATGGCTACACCTTC
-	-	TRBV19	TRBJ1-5	CASSIQEGQPQHF	TGTGCCAGTAGTATACAGGAGGGTCAGCCCCAGCATTTT
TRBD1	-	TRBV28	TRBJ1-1	CASRPGGRGGNTEAFF	TGTGCCAGCAGACCAGGGGGCCGAGGTGGGAACACTGAAGCTTTCTTT
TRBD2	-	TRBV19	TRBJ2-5	CASSSHSGRKHETQYF	TGTGCCAGTAGTAGTCATAGCGGGAGAAAACATGAGACCCAGTACTTC
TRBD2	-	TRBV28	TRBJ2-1	CASKAGTSGYNEQFF	TGTGCCAGCAAAGCCGGGACTAGCGGTTACAATGAGCAGTTCTTC
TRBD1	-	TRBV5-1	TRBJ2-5	CASSPTPRGPETQYF	TGCGCCAGCAGCCCGACCCCCAGGGGGCCGGAGACCCAGTACTTC
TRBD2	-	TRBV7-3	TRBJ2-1	CASSSLAGGYNEQFF	TGTGCCAGCAGCTCGCTAGCGGGGGGGTACAATGAGCAGTTCTTC
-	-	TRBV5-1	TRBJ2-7	CASSSRDYEQYF	TGCGCCAGCAGCAGCCGGGACTACGAGCAGTACTTC
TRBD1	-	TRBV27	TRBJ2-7	CASTRTGGAFYEQYF	TGTGCCAGCACCAGGACAGGGGGCGCATTTTACGAGCAGTACTTC
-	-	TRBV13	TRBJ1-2	CASSSRGSPYGYTF	TGTGCCAGCAGCTCCCGGGGGTCTCCCTATGGCTACACCTTC
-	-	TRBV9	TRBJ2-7	CASSVAASSYEQYF	TGTGCCAGCAGCGTGGCTGCCTCCTCCTACGAGCAGTACTTC
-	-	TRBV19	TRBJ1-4	CASSHGWNEKLFF	TGTGCCAGTAGTCACGGGTGGAATGAAAAACTGTTTTTT
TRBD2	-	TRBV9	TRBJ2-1	CASSPQPMAGLAGGNEQFF	TGTGCCAGCAGCCCTCAGCCGATGGCGGGACTAGCGGGGGGTAATGAGCAGTTCTTC
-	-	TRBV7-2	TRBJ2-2	CASSLTNGGLFF	TGTGCCAGCAGCTTAACCAACGGGGGGCTGTTTTTT
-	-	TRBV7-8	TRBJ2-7	CASSLAAGLYEQYF	TGTGCCAGCAGCTTAGCGGCAGGACTCTACGAGCAGTACTTC
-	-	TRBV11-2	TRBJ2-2	CASSLGAGGGLNTGELFF	TGTGCCAGCAGCTTAGGGGCTGGGGGCGGATTAAACACCGGGGAGCTGTTTTTT
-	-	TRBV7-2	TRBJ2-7	CASSSYRPNEQYF	TGTGCCAGCAGCTCGTACAGGCCCAACGAGCAGTACTTC
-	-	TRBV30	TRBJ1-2	CACPPDDSGGYTF	TGTGCCTGCCCGCCGGACGACTCAGGGGGCTACACCTTC